The subject of this entry is one TCR beta chain. What it recognizes is unknown. This entry is derived from a study of neurological immune-mediated disorders. V lost 4 bases, J lost 7 bases, and 22 bases lay in between. This CDR3 spans 16 amino acids. Germline V gene sequence: CDR1 SGDLS, CDR2 YYNGEE. The study's findings and limits: None of the CDR3 amino acid sequences of expanded clones recurred across subjects, suggesting private repertoires in all groups.

MiXCR, run by TCRdb on the 5' RACE reads, gives a single entry per CDR3 protein. The profile shows approximately 30,000 distinct CDR3 sequences, around 21% of them singletons. Sequencing used PBMCs. The rearrangement uses TRBV9 and TRBJ2-3; tentative D call: TRBD1 (7 bases). The source is a woman aged 55-69 years in good health. This chain's CDR3 is CASSMRNRGGVYTQYF. The CDR3, as DNA: TGTGCCAGCAGCATGAGGAACAGGGGAGGTGTATATACGCAGTATTTT.